This T cell receptor (beta chain) was captured in a study of radiotherapy plus CTLA-4 blockade in lung cancer. About the research overall: Objective response rate was around 19%; disease control rate, around 31%.

Whole-study findings and limits: Early blood T cell clone dynamics, with interferon-beta, were reported to best predict response. There was expansion of tumor-derived TCR clones in blood after radiotherapy plus ipilimumab.

With respect to this clone: What it binds is not known.

Profiling relied on immunoSEQ multiplex PCR, and the TCRdb table lists in-frame clones only, not all of them. The sample shows fewer than 150,000 clones, 75% to 80% of them seen only once. Focal radiation was given together with CTLA-4 blockade (ipilimumab) to patients with chemo-refractory metastatic non-small-cell lung cancer. This CDR3 contains 15 residues. V was shortened by 0 bases and J by 6 bases, with 12 bases between the two germline ends. Per the germline V gene, CDR1 is MGHRA and CDR2 is YSYEKL. The receptor was derived from a human donor with non-small cell lung cancer who had a partial response to radiotherapy plus ipilimumab. The V call is TRBV4-1, the J call TRBJ1-5; TRBD1 is a possible D gene (6 bases). The sample in question was peripheral blood, obtained from a patient treated with radiotherapy plus ipilimumab. CDR3: CASSQDLTGRQPQHF. Here the CDR3 DNA reads TGCGCCAGCAGCCAAGATCTAACAGGGCGTCAGCCCCAGCATTTT.